This passage covers 25 T cell receptor beta chains from one sample sequenced in a study of blood T cell repertoires in COVID-19. Here immunoSEQ multiplex PCR was the method, and the copy in TCRdb shows in-frame clones only, minus some. The sample holds roughly 120,000 clones, just over 70% seen once. The sequencing input was peripheral blood. All receptors derive from a human donor with acute or convalescent COVID-19. The donor label of this sample is uncertain.

A single count supports this clone. V gene TRBV25-1 combines with J gene TRBJ1-6; 7 nucleotides match TRBD1. Germline V CDR1 and CDR2: MGHDK, SYGVNS. V dropped 3 bases and J dropped 5; count of bases not matched to a gene: 4. There are 15 residues in the CDR3. In DNA, the CDR3 is TGTGCCAGCAGTGATCAAGACAGGGATAATTCACCCCTCCACTTT. This encodes CASSDQDRDNSPLHF.

The CDR3 DNA reads TGTGCCAGTAGCCCTATTGCGTCCCCGCCGGAAGCTTTCTTT. This sequence encodes CASSPIASPPEAFF. The gene calls are TRBV19 and TRBJ1-1; D not resolved. The V gene lost 6 bases and the J gene lost 8 bases, with 19 bases spanning the gap. CDR1 is LNHDA and CDR2 is SQIVND in the germline V gene (reference sequence). There are 14 residues in the CDR3.

The chain joins TRBV12-3 or TRBV12-4 to TRBJ1-1; no definite D call. This CDR3 contains 13 residues. Trimming pared 6 bases from V and 4 bases from J, leaving 12 bases between. DNA of the CDR3: TGTGCCAGCAGGCAGGAGGGAGGCACTGAAGCTTTCTTT. Its protein is CASRQEGGTEAFF.

The gene calls are TRBV19 and TRBJ1-3, with TRBD1 matching over 7 bases. V shed 6 bases and J 0 bases; nucleotides not matched to a gene: 8. The CDR3 has 16 residues. Germline assignment: CDR1 LNHDA and CDR2 SQIVND (reference sequence). Here the CDR3 reads CASRQPGQSSGNTIYF. Here the CDR3 DNA reads TGTGCCAGTAGACAACCGGGACAGTCCTCTGGAAACACCATATATTTT.

The chain couples TRBV2 to TRBJ1-4, with 8 bases matching TRBD1. With V trimmed by 7 bases and J by 5 bases, 3 bases remained unmatched. Looked up from germline, CDR1 is SNHLY and CDR2 is FYNNEI. This CDR3 is 13 amino acids long. CDR3 nucleotide sequence: TGTGCCAGCATGGACAGGGAGAATGAAAAACTGTTTTTT. This codes for CASMDRENEKLFF. Full variable domain (rest looked up from reference TRBV2 and TRBJ1-4): EPEVTQTPSHQVTQMGQEVILRCVPISNHLYFYWYRQILGQKVEFLVSFYNNEISEKSEIFDDQFSVERPDGSNFTLKIRSTKLEDSAMYFCASMDRENEKLFFGSGTQLSVL.

This sequence joins TRBV7-3 and TRBJ1-1; D is unclear. Trimming removed 0 bases from V and 4 bases from J, with 6 bases in between. This CDR3 contains 13 residues. Germline V gene sequence: CDR1 SGHTA, CDR2 FQGTGA. The CDR3 DNA is TGTGCCAGCAGCTTAACGCGTGTCACTGAAGCTTTCTTT. Translating it yields CASSLTRVTEAFF.

CDR3 nucleotide sequence: TGCGCCAGCAGCTCCGGGGGGGGCAACACCATATATTTT. Protein sequence: CASSSGGGNTIYF. The V and J genes are TRBV5-1 and TRBJ1-3; tentatively, D is TRBD1 (6 bases). The CDR3 sequence is 13 residues long. Germline assignment: CDR1 SGHRS and CDR2 YFSETQ. V lost 3 bases to trimming and J lost 7 bases, with 11 bases between them. The variable domain in full, with the rest retrieved from reference TRBV5-1 and TRBJ1-3, is KAGVTQTPRYLIKTRGQQVTLSCSPISGHRSVSWYQQTPGQGLQFLFEYFSETQRNKGNFPGRFSGRQFSNSRSEMNVSTLELGDSALYLCASSSGGGNTIYFGEGSWLTVV.

This clone appeared a few times. The J gene is TRBJ1-1, the V gene TRBV6-5, with D perhaps TRBD1 (5 bases). Germline V gene data show CDR1 as MNHEY and CDR2 as SVGAGI. The CDR3 totals 13 residues. V shed 2 bases and J shed 2 bases, with 6 bases lying between them. CDR3 protein: CASSYQGNTEAFF. The CDR3 region has the DNA TGTGCCAGCAGTTACCAGGGCAACACTGAAGCTTTCTTT.

With regard to this clone: The identical CDR3 is also encoded by other nucleotide sequences in the sample. The chain is built from TRBV5-1 and TRBJ1-2; D is ambiguous. V was shortened by 2 bases and J by 3 bases, with 8 bases between the two germline ends. The germline V gene encodes CDR1 SGHRS and CDR2 YFSETQ. The CDR3 length is 13 residues. The CDR3 DNA reads as TGCGCCAGCAGCTTTGGGCCTGACTATGGCTACACCTTC. It encodes CASSFGPDYGYTF.

This clone came up a few times. The V call is TRBV11-2, the J call TRBJ1-6; 11 bases match TRBD1. There are 14 residues in the CDR3. In germline, CDR1 is SGHAT, CDR2 FQNNGV. With 5 bases clipped from V and 10 bases from J, the junction kept 4 bases outside the gene matches. The CDR3 DNA sequence: TGTGCCAGCAGCCCGGGACAGGGGGGCTCACCCCTCCACTTT. Residues: CASSPGQGGSPLHF.

The chain is built from TRBV7-3 and TRBJ2-6; possible D gene TRBD2, 5 bases. Germline lookup yields CDR1 SGHTA and CDR2 FQGTGA. The CDR3 is 17 amino acids. The germline V and J ends were trimmed by 1 base and 0 bases, with 10 bases remaining between them. CDR3 amino acids: CASSLIGSSSGANVLTF. Here the CDR3 DNA reads TGTGCCAGCAGCTTAATAGGGAGTAGCTCTGGGGCCAACGTCCTGACTTTC.

The rearrangement links TRBV28 to TRBJ2-7; possible D gene TRBD1, 8 bases. This CDR3 comprises 16 residues. Germline-derived CDR1 and CDR2 are MDHEN and SYDVKM. The V gene lost 5 bases and the J gene lost 2 bases, with 19 bases spanning the gap. Written as DNA, the CDR3 is TGTGCCAGCAGTCCGGGGGGACAGGTATGGGCCTACGAGCAGTACGTC. Encoded protein: CASSPGGQVWAYEQYV.

This clone was seen only once. The rearrangement links TRBV29-1 to TRBJ1-4; D not certain. The germline V gene has CDR1 SQVTM and CDR2 ANQGSEA. The CDR3 has 15 residues. V was pared by 5 bases and J by 1 base, with 14 bases between. The CDR3 DNA follows: TGCAGCGTTCTCGGAAATAGCCGAACTAATGAAAAACTGTTTTTT. Translating it yields CSVLGNSRTNEKLFF. The full variable domain, in which reference TRBV29-1 and TRBJ1-4 provide the parts outside the CDR3, is SAVISQKPSRDICQRGTSLTIQCQVDSQVTMMFWYRQQPGQSLTLIATANQGSEATYESGFVIDKFPISRPNLTFSTLTVSNMSPEDSSIYLCSVLGNSRTNEKLFFGSGTQLSVL.

The chain recombines TRBV5-5 with TRBJ1-2; TRBD1 agrees at 9 bases. CDR1 is SGHKS and CDR2 is YYEKEE in the germline V gene (reference sequence). The V gene end was trimmed by 4 bases and the J gene end by 8 bases; junction bases not matched to a gene: 6. The CDR3 length is 13 residues. Here the CDR3 DNA reads TGTGCCAGCAGCCTGGGACAGGGCTGGGGCTACACCTTC. It specifies CASSLGQGWGYTF.

This CDR3 reads CASSPDAGGPSSYNEQFF. The CDR3 bases are TGTGCCAGCAGCCCTGACGCGGGGGGCCCTAGCTCCTACAATGAGCAGTTCTTC. V is TRBV27 and J is TRBJ2-1; 8 nucleotides line up with TRBD2. The CDR3 is made up of 18 amino acids. Trimming took 6 bases from V and 0 from J; bases not matched to a gene: 13. From germline, CDR1 is MNHEY and CDR2 SMNVEV (reference sequence).

CDR3 nucleotides: TGTGCCACCAGGCCCAGGTTCTCTGGAAACACCATATATTTT. This codes for CATRPRFSGNTIYF. The chain carries TRBV19 and TRBJ1-3; no clear D gene. V lost 10 bases, J lost 0 bases, and 13 bases lay in between. There are 14 residues in the CDR3. Per the germline V gene, CDR1 is LNHDA and CDR2 is SQIVND (reference sequence).

This clone was counted between two and nine times. The genes are TRBV5-5 and TRBJ1-5; the D gene is possibly TRBD1 (6 bases). From germline, CDR1 is SGHKS and CDR2 YYEKEE (reference sequence). With 9 bases removed from V and 5 bases from J, the gap between germline ends came to 15 bases. The CDR3 runs 13 residues. CDR3 region: CATSQGFDQPQHF. In DNA, the CDR3 is TGTGCCACCTCTCAGGGGTTCGATCAGCCCCAGCATTTT. Together with reference TRBV5-5 and TRBJ1-5, the CDR3 gives the full variable domain: DAGVTQSPTHLIKTRGQQVTLRCSPISGHKSVSWYQQVLGQGPQFIFQYYEKEERGRGNFPDRFSARQFPNYSSELNVNALLLGDSALYLCATSQGFDQPQHFGDGTRLSIL.

This clone was counted between two and nine times. The rearrangement links TRBV18 to TRBJ1-6; 7 positions agree with TRBD1. J lost 5 bases, V lost 2 bases, and 3 bases had no gene match. Germline V gives CDR1 KGHSH, CDR2 LQKENI. CDR3 size: 15 residues. Written as DNA, the CDR3 is TGTGCCAGCTCACCAAACAGGGGAAATAATTCACCCCTCCACTTT. Its protein is CASSPNRGNNSPLHF.

The genes are TRBV18 and TRBJ2-3, with D unclear. V shed 0 bases and J shed 2 bases, with 6 bases lying between them. This CDR3 contains 14 residues. Germline loops: CDR1 KGHSH, CDR2 LQKENI. CDR3 protein: CASSPPQDTDTQYF. The CDR3 DNA follows: TGTGCCAGCTCACCACCTCAGGACACAGATACGCAGTATTTT.

The chain employs TRBV5-1 and TRBJ2-6; 9 nucleotides agree with TRBD1. V lost 3 bases and J lost 3; bases outside the gene matches: 7. Germline CDR1 is SGHRS and CDR2 is YFSETQ. This CDR3 spans 17 amino acids. The CDR3 region has the DNA TGCGCCAGCAGCTCCGTCTGGACAGGGGATGGGGCCAACGTCCTGACTTTC. It is translated as CASSSVWTGDGANVLTF.

V gene TRBV28 combines with J gene TRBJ2-4, with 8 bases lining up with TRBD1. CDR1 is MDHEN, CDR2 SYDVKM, per germline. J was trimmed by 5 bases and V by 5 bases; bases with no gene match: 5. The CDR3 totals 14 residues. The CDR3 nucleotides are TGTGCCAGCAGTCCAGGGGGCGAGGAAAACATTCAGTACTTC. This sequence encodes CASSPGGEENIQYF.

This clone turned up a few times. This chain connects TRBV28 to TRBJ1-5, with 8 nucleotides matching TRBD1. The CDR3 consists of 16 residues. The junction had 6 bases not matched to a gene; V was cut back by 5 bases and J by 0 bases. In germline, CDR1 is MDHEN, CDR2 SYDVKM. CDR3 coding DNA: TGTGCCAGCAGTCCGTATGGACAGGGTAGCAATCAGCCCCAGCATTTT. It specifies CASSPYGQGSNQPQHF.

V and J are TRBV19 and TRBJ1-2; perhaps TRBD1 as D (6 bases). Trimming removed 0 bases from V and 3 bases from J, with 11 bases in between. This CDR3 has 15 amino acids. CDR1 and CDR2 (germline): LNHDA, SQIVND (reference sequence). CDR3 bases: TGTGCCAGTAGTATAGATGGGGGCTTCGACTATGGCTACACCTTC. Amino acid sequence: CASSIDGGFDYGYTF.

This clone was seen a handful of times. The rearrangement joins TRBV3-1 (or the pseudogene TRBV3-2) to TRBJ2-5; D remains unclear. With 4 bases removed from V and 10 bases from J, the gap between germline ends came to 10 bases. The CDR3 is 11 amino acids. The germline gives CDR1 LGHDT, CDR2 YNNKEL (reference sequence). This CDR3 is CASSLVGGQYF. CDR3 nucleotides: TGTGCCAGCAGCCTCGTCGGCGGCCAGTACTTC.

CDR3 coding DNA: TGTGCCATCAGTGAAGGGACAGACAATGAGCAGTTCTTC. Translated: CAISEGTDNEQFF. The V gene is TRBV10-3, the J gene TRBJ2-1; 7 bases fit TRBD1. This CDR3 has 13 residues. Germline lookup yields CDR1 ENHRY and CDR2 SYGVKD. V trimming: 3 bases; J trimming: 5 bases; junction bases outside the gene matches: 1.